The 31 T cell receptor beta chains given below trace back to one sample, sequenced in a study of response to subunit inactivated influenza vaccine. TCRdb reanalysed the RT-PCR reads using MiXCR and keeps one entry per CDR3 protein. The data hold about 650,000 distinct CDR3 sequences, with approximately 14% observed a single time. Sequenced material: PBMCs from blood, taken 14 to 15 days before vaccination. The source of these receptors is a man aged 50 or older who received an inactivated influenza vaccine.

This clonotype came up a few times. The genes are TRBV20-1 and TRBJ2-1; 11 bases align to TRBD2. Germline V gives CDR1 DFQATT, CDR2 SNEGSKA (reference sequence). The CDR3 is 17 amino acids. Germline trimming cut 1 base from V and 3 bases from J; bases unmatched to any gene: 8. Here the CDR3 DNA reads TGCAGTGCTAGAGGGGGGCTAGCGGGGGGTTTCTACAATGAGCAGTTCTTC. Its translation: CSARGGLAGGFYNEQFF.

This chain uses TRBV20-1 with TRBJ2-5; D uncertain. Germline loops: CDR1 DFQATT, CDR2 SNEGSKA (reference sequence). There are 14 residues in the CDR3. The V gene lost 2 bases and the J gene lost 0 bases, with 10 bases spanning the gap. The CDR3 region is CSARRQRNQETQYF. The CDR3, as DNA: TGCAGTGCTAGAAGGCAGAGGAACCAAGAGACCCAGTACTTC.

CDR3 residues: CSALSLGGPYEQYF. The DNA for the CDR3 is TGCAGCGCCCTGAGCTTGGGGGGTCCCTACGAGCAGTACTTC. This chain connects TRBV29-1 to TRBJ2-7, with D possibly TRBD2 on 6 matching bases. The CDR3 has 14 residues. V dropped 7 bases and J dropped 2 bases, with 18 bases sitting between them. Per germline, CDR1 SQVTM and CDR2 ANQGSEA.

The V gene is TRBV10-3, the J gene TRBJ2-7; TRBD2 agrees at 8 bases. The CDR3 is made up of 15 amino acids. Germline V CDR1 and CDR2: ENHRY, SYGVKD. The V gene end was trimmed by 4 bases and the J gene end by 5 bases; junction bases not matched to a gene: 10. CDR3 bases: TGTGCCATCAGTGGAGGGTTAAGCGGGAGTGACGAGCAGTACTTC. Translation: CAISGGLSGSDEQYF.

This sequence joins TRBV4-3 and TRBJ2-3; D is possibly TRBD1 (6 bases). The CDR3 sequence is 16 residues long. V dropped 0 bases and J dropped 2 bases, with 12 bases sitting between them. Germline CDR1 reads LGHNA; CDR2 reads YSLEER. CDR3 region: CASSQDAGVATDTQYF. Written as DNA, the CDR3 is TGCGCCAGCAGCCAAGATGCAGGGGTGGCCACAGATACGCAGTATTTT.

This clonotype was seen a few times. DNA of the CDR3: TGTGCCAGCAGCCGGGACTTTGGGGCGGACACTGAAGCTTTCTTT. Its translation is CASSRDFGADTEAFF. V gene TRBV7-2 combines with J gene TRBJ1-1; the D gene is possibly TRBD1 (5 bases). Trimming pared 5 bases from V and 3 bases from J, leaving 16 bases between. Germline assignment: CDR1 SGHTA and CDR2 FQGNSA. The CDR3 length is 15 residues.

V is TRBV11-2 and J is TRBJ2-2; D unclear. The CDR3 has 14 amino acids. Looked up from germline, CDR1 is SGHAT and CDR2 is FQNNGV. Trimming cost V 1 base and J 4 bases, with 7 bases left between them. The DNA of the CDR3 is TGTGCCAGCAGCTTAGCGGTCCTCACCGGGGAGCTGTTTTTT. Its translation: CASSLAVLTGELFF. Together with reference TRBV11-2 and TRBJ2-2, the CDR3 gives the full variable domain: EAGVAQSPRYKIIEKRQSVAFWCNPISGHATLYWYQQILGQGPKLLIQFQNNGVVDDSQLPKDRFSAERLKGVDSTLKIQPAKLEDSAVYLCASSLAVLTGELFFGEGSRLTVL.

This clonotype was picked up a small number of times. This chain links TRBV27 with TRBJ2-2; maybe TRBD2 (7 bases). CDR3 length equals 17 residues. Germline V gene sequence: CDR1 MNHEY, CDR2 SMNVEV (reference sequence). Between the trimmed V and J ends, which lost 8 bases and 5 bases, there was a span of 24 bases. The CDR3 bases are TGTGCCAGCGGGGGGGCTGGAGGGAGTCTACGGACCGGGGAGCTGTTTTTT. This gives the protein CASGGAGGSLRTGELFF.

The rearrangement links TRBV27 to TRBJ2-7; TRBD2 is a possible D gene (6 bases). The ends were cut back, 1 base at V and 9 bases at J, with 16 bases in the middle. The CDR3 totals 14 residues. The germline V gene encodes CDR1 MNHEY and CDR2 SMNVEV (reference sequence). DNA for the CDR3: TGTGCCAGCAGTTTATATGGAGGGCTACGAGGGCAGTACTTC. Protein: CASSLYGGLRGQYF.

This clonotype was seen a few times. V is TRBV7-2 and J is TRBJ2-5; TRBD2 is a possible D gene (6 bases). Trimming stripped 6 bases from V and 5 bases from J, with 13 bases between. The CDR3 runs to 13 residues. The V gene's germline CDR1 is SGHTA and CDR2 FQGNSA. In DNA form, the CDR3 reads TGTGCCAGCAGTCCCGACAGCGGGGAGACCCAGTACTTC. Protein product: CASSPDSGETQYF.

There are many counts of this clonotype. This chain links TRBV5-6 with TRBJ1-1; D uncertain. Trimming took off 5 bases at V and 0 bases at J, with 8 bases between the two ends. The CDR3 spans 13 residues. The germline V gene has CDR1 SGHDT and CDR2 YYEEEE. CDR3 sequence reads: CASSNQVNTEAFF. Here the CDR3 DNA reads TGTGCCAGCAGTAATCAGGTGAACACTGAAGCTTTCTTT.

The CDR3 protein is CAISGTSGRVYEQYF. CDR3 nucleotide sequence: TGTGCCATCAGCGGGACTAGCGGGAGGGTCTACGAGCAGTACTTC. V usage is TRBV10-3 and J usage is TRBJ2-7; TRBD2 agrees at 16 bases. Germline V CDR1 and CDR2: ENHRY, SYGVKD. V was pared by 6 bases and J by 3 bases, with 2 bases of the junction left unmatched. This CDR3 is built from 15 residues.

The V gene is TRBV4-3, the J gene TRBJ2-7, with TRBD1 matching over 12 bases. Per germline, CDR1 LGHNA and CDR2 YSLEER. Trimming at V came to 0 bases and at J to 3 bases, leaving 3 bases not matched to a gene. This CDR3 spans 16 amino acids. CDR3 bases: TGCGCCAGCAGCCAAGAAGGGACAGGGGGCGACTACGAGCAGTACTTC. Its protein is CASSQEGTGGDYEQYF.

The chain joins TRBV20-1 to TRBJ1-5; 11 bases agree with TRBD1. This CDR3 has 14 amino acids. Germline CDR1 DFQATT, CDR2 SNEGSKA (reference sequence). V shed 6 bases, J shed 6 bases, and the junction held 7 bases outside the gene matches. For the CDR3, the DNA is TGCAGTGCAAAAGGACAGGGGGCAGGTCAGCCCCAGCATTTT. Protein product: CSAKGQGAGQPQHF.

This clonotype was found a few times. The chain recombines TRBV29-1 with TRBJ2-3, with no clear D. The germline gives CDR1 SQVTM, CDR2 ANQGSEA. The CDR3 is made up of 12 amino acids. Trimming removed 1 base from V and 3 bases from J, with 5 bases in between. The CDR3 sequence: CSVEVLTDTQYF. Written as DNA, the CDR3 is TGCAGCGTTGAAGTCTTGACAGATACGCAGTATTTT.

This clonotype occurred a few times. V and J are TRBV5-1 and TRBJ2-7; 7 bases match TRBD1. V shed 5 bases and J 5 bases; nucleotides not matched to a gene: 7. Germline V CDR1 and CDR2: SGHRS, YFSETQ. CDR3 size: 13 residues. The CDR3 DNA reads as TGCGCCAGCAGTTTGACAGGGTATAACGAGCAGTACTTC. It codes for CASSLTGYNEQYF.

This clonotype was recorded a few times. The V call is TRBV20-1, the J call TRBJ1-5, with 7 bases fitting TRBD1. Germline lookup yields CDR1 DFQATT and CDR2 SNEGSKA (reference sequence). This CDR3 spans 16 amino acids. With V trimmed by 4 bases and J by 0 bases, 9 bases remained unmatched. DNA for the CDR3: TGCAGTGCTATGGTACAGGGGACATCTAGCAATCAGCCCCAGCATTTT. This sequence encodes CSAMVQGTSSNQPQHF.

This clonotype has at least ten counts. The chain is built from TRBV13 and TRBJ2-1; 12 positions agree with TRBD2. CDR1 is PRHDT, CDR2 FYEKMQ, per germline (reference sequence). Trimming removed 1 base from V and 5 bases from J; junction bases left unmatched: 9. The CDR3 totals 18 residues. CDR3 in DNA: TGTGCCAGCAGCTTAGAGGCTAGCGGGAGGGGGGGTAACAATGAGCAGTTCTTC. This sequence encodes CASSLEASGRGGNNEQFF.

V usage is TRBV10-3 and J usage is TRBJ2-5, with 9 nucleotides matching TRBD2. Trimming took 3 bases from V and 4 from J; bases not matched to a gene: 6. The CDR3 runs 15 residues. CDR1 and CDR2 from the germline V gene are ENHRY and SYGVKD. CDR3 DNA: TGTGCCATCAGTGACCCGGGACTAGCAGGAGAGACCCAGTACTTC. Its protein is CAISDPGLAGETQYF.

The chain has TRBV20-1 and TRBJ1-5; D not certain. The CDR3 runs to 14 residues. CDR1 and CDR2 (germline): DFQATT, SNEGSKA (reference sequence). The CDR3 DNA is TGCCCTTGGAGTGAGGGAGCCGAGAATCAGCCCCAGCATTTT. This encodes CPWSEGAENQPQHF.

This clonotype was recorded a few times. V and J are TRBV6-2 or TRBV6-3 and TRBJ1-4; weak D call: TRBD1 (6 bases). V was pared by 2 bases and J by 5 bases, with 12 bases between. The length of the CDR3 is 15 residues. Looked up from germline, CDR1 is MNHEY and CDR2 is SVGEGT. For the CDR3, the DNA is TGTGCCAGCAGTTACGCCGGGACACACAATGAAAAACTGTTTTTT. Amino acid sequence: CASSYAGTHNEKLFF.

The CDR3 here is CSVDRGGSGEQYF. CDR3 nucleotide sequence: TGCAGCGTTGATAGGGGCGGGAGCGGCGAGCAGTACTTC. J is TRBJ2-7 and V is TRBV29-1; 7 bases fit TRBD2. This CDR3 spans 13 amino acids. Trimming cost V 3 bases and J 6 bases; bases outside gene matches: 8. CDR1 is SQVTM and CDR2 is ANQGSEA in the germline V gene.

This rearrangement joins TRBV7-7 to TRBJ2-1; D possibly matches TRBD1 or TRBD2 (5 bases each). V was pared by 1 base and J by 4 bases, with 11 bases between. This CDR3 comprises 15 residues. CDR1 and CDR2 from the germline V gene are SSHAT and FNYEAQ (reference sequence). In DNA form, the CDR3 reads TGTGCCAGCAGCTTAGACCGGGACCAATACAATGAGCAGTTCTTC. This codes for CASSLDRDQYNEQFF.

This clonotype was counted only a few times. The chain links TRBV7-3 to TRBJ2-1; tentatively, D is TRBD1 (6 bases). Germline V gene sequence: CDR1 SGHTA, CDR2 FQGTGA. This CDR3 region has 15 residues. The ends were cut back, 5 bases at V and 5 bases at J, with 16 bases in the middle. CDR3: CASSQGQATNNEQFF. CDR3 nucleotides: TGTGCCAGCAGCCAGGGGCAGGCGACCAACAATGAGCAGTTCTTC.

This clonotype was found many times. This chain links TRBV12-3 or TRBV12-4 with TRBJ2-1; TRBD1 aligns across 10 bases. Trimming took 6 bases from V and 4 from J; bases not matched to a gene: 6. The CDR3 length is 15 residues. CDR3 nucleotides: TGTGCCAGCAGATTCGGACAGGGGGAGTACAATGAGCAGTTCTTC. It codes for CASRFGQGEYNEQFF.

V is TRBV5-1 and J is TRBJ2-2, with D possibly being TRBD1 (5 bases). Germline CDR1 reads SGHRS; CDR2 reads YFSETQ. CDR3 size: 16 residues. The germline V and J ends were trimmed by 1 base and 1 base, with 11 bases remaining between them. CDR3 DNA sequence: TGCGCCAGCAGCTTGAATGTCCAGGGGAACACCGGGGAGCTGTTTTTT. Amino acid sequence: CASSLNVQGNTGELFF.

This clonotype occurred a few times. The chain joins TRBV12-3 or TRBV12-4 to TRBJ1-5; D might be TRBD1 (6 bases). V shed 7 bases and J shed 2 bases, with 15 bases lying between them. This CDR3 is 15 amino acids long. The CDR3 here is CASTLQGSGNQPQHF. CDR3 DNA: TGTGCCAGCACACTACAGGGTTCGGGCAATCAGCCCCAGCATTTT.

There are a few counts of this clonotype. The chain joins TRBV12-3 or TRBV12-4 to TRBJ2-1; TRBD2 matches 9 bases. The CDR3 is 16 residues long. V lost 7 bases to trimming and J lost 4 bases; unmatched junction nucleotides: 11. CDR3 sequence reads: CASKQRGAASYNEQFF. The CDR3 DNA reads TGTGCCAGCAAACAGCGGGGGGCAGCCTCGTACAATGAGCAGTTCTTC.

The CDR3 sequence is CASSQNSGYEQYF. The CDR3 coding sequence is TGTGCCAGCAGTCAAAACTCAGGCTACGAGCAGTACTTC. The chain employs TRBV6-2 or TRBV6-3 and TRBJ2-7; D unresolved. CDR3 length equals 13 residues. V lost 5 bases to trimming and J lost 3 bases, with 11 bases between them. Germline V CDR1 and CDR2: MNHEY, SVGEGT.

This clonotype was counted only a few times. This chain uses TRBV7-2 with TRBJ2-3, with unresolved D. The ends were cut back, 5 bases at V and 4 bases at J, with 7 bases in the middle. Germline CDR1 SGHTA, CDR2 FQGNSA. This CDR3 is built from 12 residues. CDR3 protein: CASSRRPDTQYF. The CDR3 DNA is TGTGCCAGCAGCCGTCGACCAGATACGCAGTATTTT.

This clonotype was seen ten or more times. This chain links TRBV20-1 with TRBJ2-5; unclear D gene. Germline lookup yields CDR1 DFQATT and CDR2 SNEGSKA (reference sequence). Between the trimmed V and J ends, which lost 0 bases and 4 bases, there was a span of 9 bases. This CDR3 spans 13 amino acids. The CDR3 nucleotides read TGCAGTGCTAGAGATACGAATGGAGAGACCCAGTACTTC. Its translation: CSARDTNGETQYF.